These 9 T cell receptor beta chains share one sample of origin, sequenced in a study of T cell responses to AZD1222 COVID-19 vaccine. TCRdb keeps only in-frame clones here, not all; method: immunoSEQ multiplex PCR. The data show about 73,000 clones, 80% seen once. The sequencing used peripheral blood, collected 28 days after the second AZD1222 dose. Receptor source: an adult who received the AZD1222 COVID-19 vaccine.

The rearrangement links TRBV29-1 to TRBJ1-1; D is possibly TRBD1 (5 bases). The CDR3 covers 12 residues. The germline V gene encodes CDR1 SQVTM and CDR2 ANQGSEA. V lost 4 bases to trimming and J lost 6 bases, with 12 bases between them. CDR3 bases: TGCAGCGTTGCGGCAGGGCTCGCTGAAGCTTTCTTT. It specifies CSVAAGLAEAFF.

This clone was seen only a few times. The chain carries TRBV6-6 and TRBJ2-3; D possibly corresponds to TRBD1 (6 bases). CDR1 MNHNY and CDR2 SVGAGI come from the germline V gene (reference sequence). The length of the CDR3 is 13 residues. Trimming removed 7 bases from V and 3 bases from J, with 11 bases in between. CDR3 region: CASIEQGTDTQYF. The DNA of the CDR3 is TGTGCCAGCATCGAACAGGGTACAGATACGCAGTATTTT.

The CDR3 is CAWTGLVAYNSPLHF. CDR3 DNA sequence: TGTGCCTGGACAGGGTTGGTCGCCTATAATTCACCCCTCCACTTT. The chain recombines TRBV30 with TRBJ1-6; possibly TRBD1 for D (5 bases). The CDR3 is made up of 15 amino acids. Germline CDR1 and CDR2: GTSNPN and SVGIG (reference sequence). Trimming removed 4 bases from V and 2 bases from J, with 12 bases in between.

This chain uses TRBV7-9 with TRBJ2-7; D is ambiguous. Trimming removed 1 base from V and 2 bases from J, with 12 bases in between. The CDR3 sequence is 15 residues long. Germline V gene lookup returns CDR1 SEHNR and CDR2 FQNEAQ (reference sequence). The CDR3 bases are TGTGCCAGCAGCTTAGAGGGCTCTTTGCCCTACGAGCAGTACTTC. Its translation is CASSLEGSLPYEQYF. Full variable domain (missing parts from reference TRBV7-9 and TRBJ2-7): DTGVSQNPRHKITKRGQNVTFRCDPISEHNRLYWYRQTLGQGPEFLTYFQNEAQLEKSRLLSDRFSAERPKGSFSTLEIQRTEQGDSAMYLCASSLEGSLPYEQYFGPGTRLTVT.

A single count supports this clone. The chain employs TRBV9 and TRBJ1-2, with 10 bases aligning to TRBD1. J gave up 8 bases and V 6 bases, and 10 bases lay outside the gene matches. CDR1 is SGDLS and CDR2 is YYNGEE in the germline V gene. This CDR3 region has 14 residues. CDR3: CASTPGQGMYGYTF. Here the CDR3 DNA reads TGTGCCAGCACCCCGGGACAGGGGATGTACGGCTACACCTTC.

CDR3 protein: CASSPGGSGNTIYF. The CDR3 DNA sequence: TGTGCCAGCAGCCCGGGGGGGAGCGGAAACACCATATATTTT. This chain links TRBV7-9 with TRBJ1-3; D might be TRBD1 (5 bases). There are 14 residues in the CDR3. V was shortened by 5 bases and J by 4 bases, with 12 bases between the two germline ends. CDR1 and CDR2 (germline): SEHNR, FQNEAQ (reference sequence).

Regarding this clone: Other nucleotide sequences in the sample specify the same CDR3. The rearrangement links TRBV9 to TRBJ2-7; 9 bases are a match to TRBD1. Germline values: CDR1 SGDLS, CDR2 YYNGEE. The J segment lost 2 bases and the V segment lost 3 bases, leaving 0 bases of the junction unmatched. This CDR3 has 13 residues. The CDR3 sequence is CASSGQGAYEQYF. DNA for the CDR3: TGTGCCAGCAGCGGACAGGGGGCCTACGAGCAGTACTTC.

The chain has TRBV7-8 and TRBJ2-5; D not certain. The CDR3 is 12 residues long. Trimming cost V 5 bases and J 5 bases, with 9 bases left between them. CDR1 SGHVS and CDR2 FQNEAQ come from the germline V gene. The CDR3 is CASSLYLETQYF. DNA of the CDR3: TGTGCCAGCAGCCTATATTTGGAGACCCAGTACTTC.

The rearrangement links TRBV18 to TRBJ2-7, with 9 bases fitting TRBD2. Germline lookup yields CDR1 KGHSH and CDR2 LQKENI. After removal of 1 base from V and 2 bases from J, the junction contained 3 bases not matched to a gene. This CDR3 comprises 15 residues. Written as DNA, the CDR3 is TGTGCCAGCTCACCACTGCGCGGGGGGGCCTACGAGCAGTACTTC. This encodes CASSPLRGGAYEQYF.